The following is a T cell receptor beta chain sequence with its context. This specimen comes from a study of T-cell memory formation after mild COVID-19. In germline, CDR1 is LGHNA, CDR2 YNFKEQ. The CDR3 spans 13 residues. V lost 4 bases, J lost 6 bases, and 13 bases lay in between. TCRdb processed the 5' RACE reads anew with MiXCR; each CDR3 protein has one entry. The data hold 250,000 to 350,000 distinct CDR3 sequences, with roughly an eighth observed a single time. Input material: PBMCs or a T cell subset sorted from them (not recorded which). This receptor was taken from a man aged 18 to 29 who had mild COVID-19 (a few samples of this study predate the infection). Cell type and time point are not known. The chain is built from TRBV4-2 and TRBJ2-7, with D possibly being TRBD2 (6 bases). In DNA form, the CDR3 reads TGTGCCAGCAGCCCGGGGGATCGTCCCGAGCAGTACTTC. Residues: CASSPGDRPEQYF.